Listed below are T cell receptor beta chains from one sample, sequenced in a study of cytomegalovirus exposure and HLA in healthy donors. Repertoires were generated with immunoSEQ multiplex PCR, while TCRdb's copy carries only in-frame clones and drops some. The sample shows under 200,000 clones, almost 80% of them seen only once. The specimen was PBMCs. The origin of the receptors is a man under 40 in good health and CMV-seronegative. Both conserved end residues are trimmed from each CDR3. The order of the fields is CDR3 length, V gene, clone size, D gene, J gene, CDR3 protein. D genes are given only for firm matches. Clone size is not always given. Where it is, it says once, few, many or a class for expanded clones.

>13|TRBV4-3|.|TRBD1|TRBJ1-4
ASSHGTGANEKLF
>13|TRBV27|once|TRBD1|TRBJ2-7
ASRGWGDRGYEQY
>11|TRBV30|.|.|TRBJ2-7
AWSIVDRIEQY
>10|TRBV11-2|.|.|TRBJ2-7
ASSLGQYEQY
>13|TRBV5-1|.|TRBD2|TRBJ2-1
ASSPTSGTYNEQF
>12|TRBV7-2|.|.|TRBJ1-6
ASSQGGYNSPLH
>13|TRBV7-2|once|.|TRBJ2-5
ASSSWGGREETQY
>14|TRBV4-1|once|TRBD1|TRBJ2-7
ASSQVLQGVPYEQY
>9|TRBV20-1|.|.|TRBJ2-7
SAREDYEQY
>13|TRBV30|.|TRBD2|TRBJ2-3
AWSVRAGVADTQY
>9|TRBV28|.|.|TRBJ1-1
ASRLSRWAF
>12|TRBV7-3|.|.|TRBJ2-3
ASSLWGPTDTQY
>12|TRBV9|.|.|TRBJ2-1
ASSVGLQNNEQF
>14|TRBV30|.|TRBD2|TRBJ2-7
AWSVRLWGGGDEQY
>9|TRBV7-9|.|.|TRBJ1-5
ASSLSRPQH
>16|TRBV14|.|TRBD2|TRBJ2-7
ASSLHRTSGRAAPEQY
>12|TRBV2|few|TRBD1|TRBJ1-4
ASRIQGSSEKLF
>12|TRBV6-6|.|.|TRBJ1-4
ASKRQTSGEKLF
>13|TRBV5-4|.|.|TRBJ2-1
ASSLAELRVGEQF
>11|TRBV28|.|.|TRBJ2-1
ASSRGSYNEQF
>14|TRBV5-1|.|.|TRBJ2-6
ASSFGGNSGANVLT
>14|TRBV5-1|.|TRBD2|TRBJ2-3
ASSLAAGVSTDTQY
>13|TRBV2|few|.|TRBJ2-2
ASSEIASGTGELF
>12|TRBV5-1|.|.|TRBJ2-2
ASSATSYTGELF
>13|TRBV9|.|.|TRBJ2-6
ASSAWTSGANVLT
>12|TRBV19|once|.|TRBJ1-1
ASSMSLLNTEAF
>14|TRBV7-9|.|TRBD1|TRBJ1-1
ASSPQTGGQNTEAF
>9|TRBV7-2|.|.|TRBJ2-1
ASSPEREQF
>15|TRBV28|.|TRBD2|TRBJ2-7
ASSFLGAGGEGRGQY
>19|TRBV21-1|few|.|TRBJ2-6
ASSKRGDRGRLSSGANVLT
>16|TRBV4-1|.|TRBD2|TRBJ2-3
ASSQDRRVAGESDTQY
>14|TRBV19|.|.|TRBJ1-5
ASSIGRGSSNQPQH
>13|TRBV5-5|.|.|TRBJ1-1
ASRQRTGSNTEAF
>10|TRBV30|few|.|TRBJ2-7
AWSPRDYEQY
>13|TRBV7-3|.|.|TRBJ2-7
ASSLQGSERHEQY
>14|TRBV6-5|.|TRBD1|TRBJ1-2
ASSSIRQGVNYGYT
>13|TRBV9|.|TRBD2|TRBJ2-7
ASSASGTTIQEQY
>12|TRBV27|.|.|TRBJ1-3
ASREGSGAGTIY
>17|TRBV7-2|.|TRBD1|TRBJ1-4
ASSLVGGQGSRSNEKLF
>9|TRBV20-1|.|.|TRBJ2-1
SAREQNEQF
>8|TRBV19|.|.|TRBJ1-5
ASNYQPQH
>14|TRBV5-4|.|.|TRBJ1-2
ASSLDPGQTLYGYT
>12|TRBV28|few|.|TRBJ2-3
ASSPPGEADTQY
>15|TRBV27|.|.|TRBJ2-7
ASSLYPVSGLLYEQY
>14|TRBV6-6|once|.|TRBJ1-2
ASGPQWGGAGYGYT
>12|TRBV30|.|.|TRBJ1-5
AWTGQGSNQPQH
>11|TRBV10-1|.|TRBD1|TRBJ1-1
ASSQGAWTEAF